This entry features one T cell receptor (beta chain) sequence. These data come from a study of patients and donors after allogeneic stem cell transplantation. TCRdb re-analysed the RT-PCR reads in MiXCR, keeping a single row per CDR3 protein. The sample consists of roughly 180,000 distinct CDR3 sequences, more than 35% of them appearing once. Germline V gene data show CDR1 as MNHEY and CDR2 as SMNVEV (reference sequence). Trimming cost V 6 bases and J 3 bases, with 15 bases left between them. The CDR3 has 14 residues. Material for sequencing was blood, either unsorted or a sorted T cell fraction (not recorded which). The chain carries TRBV27 and TRBJ2-7, with a tentative D call TRBD1 (6 bases). This TCR was sampled from a human donor who was either an allogeneic HSCT recipient or a stem cell or donor lymphocyte infusion donor (not recorded which). It is not recorded whose cells these are; they may come from a transplant donor. CDR3 in amino acids: CASRPAGQRYEQYF. The CDR3 DNA reads TGTGCCAGCAGGCCAGCTGGACAGCGCTACGAGCAGTACTTC.